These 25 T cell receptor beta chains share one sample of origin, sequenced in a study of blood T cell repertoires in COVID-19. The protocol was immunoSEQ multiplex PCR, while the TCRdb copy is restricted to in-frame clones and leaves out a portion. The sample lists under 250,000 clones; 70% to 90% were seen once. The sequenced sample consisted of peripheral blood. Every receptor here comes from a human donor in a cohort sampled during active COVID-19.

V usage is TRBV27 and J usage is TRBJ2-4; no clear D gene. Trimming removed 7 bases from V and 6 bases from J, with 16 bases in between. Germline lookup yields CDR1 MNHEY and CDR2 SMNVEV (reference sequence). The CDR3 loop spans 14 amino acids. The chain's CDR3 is CASTPPGLLNIQYF. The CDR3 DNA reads TGTGCCAGCACCCCCCCGGGTCTTCTAAACATTCAGTACTTC.

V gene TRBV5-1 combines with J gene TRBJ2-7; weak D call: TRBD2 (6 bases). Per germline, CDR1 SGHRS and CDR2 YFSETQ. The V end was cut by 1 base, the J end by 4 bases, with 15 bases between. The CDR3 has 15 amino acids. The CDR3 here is CASSLNTGSEYEQYF. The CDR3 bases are TGCGCCAGCAGCTTGAACACCGGGAGTGAATACGAGCAGTACTTC. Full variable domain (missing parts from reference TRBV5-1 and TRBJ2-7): KAGVTQTPRYLIKTRGQQVTLSCSPISGHRSVSWYQQTPGQGLQFLFEYFSETQRNKGNFPGRFSGRQFSNSRSEMNVSTLELGDSALYLCASSLNTGSEYEQYFGPGTRLTVT.

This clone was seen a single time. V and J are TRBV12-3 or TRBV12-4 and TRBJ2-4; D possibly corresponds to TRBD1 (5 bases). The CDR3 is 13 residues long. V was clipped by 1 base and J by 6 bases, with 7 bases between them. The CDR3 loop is CASSLGQGNIQYF. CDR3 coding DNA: TGTGCCAGCAGTTTAGGTCAGGGAAACATTCAGTACTTC.

The CDR3 reads CASSLPGVPGETF. The CDR3 DNA reads TGTGCCAGCAGCCTACCGGGGGTACCCGGGGAGACCTTC. This rearrangement joins TRBV6-2 or TRBV6-3 to TRBJ1-2; D possibly corresponds to TRBD1 (5 bases). Germline V gene sequence: CDR1 MNHEY, CDR2 SVGEGT. This CDR3 region has 13 residues. V gave up 6 bases and J gave up 14 bases, with 22 bases separating them.

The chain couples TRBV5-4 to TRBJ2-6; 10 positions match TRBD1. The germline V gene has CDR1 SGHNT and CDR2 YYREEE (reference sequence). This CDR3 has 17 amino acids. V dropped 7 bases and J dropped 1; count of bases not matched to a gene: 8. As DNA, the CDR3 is TGTGCCAGCGGTCGGACAGGGGGTTCATCTGGGGCCAACGTCCTGACTTTC. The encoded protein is CASGRTGGSSGANVLTF.

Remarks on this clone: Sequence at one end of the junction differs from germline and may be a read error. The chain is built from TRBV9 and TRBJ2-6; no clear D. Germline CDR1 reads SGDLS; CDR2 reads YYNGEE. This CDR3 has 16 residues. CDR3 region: CASTVSASSGANVLTF. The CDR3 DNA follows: TGTGCCAGCACCGTAAGCGCCAGCTCTGGGGCCAACGTCCTGACTTTC.

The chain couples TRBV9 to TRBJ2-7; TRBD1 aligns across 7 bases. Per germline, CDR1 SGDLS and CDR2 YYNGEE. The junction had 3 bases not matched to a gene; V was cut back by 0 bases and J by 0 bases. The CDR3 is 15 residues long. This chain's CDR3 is CASSVAGDSSYEQYF. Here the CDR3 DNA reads TGTGCCAGCAGCGTAGCTGGGGACAGCTCCTACGAGCAGTACTTC.

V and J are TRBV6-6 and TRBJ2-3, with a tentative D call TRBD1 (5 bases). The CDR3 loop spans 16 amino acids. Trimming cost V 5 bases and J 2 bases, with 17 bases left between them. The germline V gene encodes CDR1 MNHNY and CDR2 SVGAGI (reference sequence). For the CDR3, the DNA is TGTGCCAGCAGTCCTGTGGGGCCACCCAACACAGATACGCAGTATTTT. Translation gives CASSPVGPPNTDTQYF.

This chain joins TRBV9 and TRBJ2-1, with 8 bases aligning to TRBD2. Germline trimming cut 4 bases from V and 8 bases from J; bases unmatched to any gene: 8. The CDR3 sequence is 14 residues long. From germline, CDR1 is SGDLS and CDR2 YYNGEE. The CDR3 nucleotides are TGTGCCAGCAGCCCGGGACTAGAAATCCATGAGCAGTTCTTC. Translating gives CASSPGLEIHEQFF. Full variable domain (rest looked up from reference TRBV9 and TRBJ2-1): DSGVTQTPKHLITATGQRVTLRCSPRSGDLSVYWYQQSLDQGLQFLIQYYNGEERAKGNILERFSAQQFPDLHSELNLSSLELGDSALYFCASSPGLEIHEQFFGPGTRLTVL.

CDR3 sequence: CASSRAGETDTQYF. DNA for the CDR3: TGTGCCAGCAGTCGGGCGGGGGAGACAGATACGCAGTATTTT. The chain is built from TRBV2 and TRBJ2-3, with 7 bases aligning to TRBD2. Looked up from germline, CDR1 is SNHLY and CDR2 is FYNNEI. The trim removed 5 bases at V and 3 bases at J, leaving 5 bases unmatched. The CDR3 spans 14 residues.

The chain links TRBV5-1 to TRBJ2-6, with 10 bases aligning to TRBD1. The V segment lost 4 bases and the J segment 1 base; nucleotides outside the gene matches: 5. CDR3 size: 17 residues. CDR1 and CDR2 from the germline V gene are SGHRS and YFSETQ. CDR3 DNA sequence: TGCGCCAGCAGCCATGGACAGGGGGTATCTGGGGCCAACGTCCTGACTTTC. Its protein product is CASSHGQGVSGANVLTF.

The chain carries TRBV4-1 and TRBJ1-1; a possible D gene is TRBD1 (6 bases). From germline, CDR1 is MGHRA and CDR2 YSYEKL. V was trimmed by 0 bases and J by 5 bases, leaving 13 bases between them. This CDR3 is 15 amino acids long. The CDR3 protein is CASSQDRGGRTEAFF. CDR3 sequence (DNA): TGCGCCAGCAGCCAAGATAGGGGGGGGCGTACTGAAGCTTTCTTT.

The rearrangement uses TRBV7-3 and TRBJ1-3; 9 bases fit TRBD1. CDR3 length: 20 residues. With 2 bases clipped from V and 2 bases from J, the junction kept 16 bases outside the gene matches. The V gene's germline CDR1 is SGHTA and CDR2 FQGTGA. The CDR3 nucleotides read TGTGCCAGCAGCTTATATCCCCCGGGACAGGGCCTAATAACTGGAAACACCATATATTTT. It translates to CASSLYPPGQGLITGNTIYF.

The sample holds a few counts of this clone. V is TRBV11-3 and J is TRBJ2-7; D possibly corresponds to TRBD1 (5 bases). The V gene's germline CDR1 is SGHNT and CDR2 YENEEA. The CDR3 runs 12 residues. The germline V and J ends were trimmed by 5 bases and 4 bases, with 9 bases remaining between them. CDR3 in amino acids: CASSITGYEQYF. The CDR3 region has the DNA TGTGCCAGCAGCATTACAGGTTACGAGCAGTACTTC.

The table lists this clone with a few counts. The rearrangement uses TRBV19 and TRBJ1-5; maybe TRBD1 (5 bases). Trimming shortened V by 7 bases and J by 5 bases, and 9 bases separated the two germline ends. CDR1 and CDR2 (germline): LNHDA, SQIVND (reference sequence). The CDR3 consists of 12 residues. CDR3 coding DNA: TGTGCCAGTAAGGGGTCCTATCAGCCCCAGCATTTT. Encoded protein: CASKGSYQPQHF.

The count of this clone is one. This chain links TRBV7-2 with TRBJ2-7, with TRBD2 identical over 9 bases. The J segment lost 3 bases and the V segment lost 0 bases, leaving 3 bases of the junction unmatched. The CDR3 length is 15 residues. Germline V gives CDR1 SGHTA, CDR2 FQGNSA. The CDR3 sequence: CASSLAAGGLYEQYF. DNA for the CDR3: TGTGCCAGCAGCTTAGCAGCGGGGGGACTCTACGAGCAGTACTTC.

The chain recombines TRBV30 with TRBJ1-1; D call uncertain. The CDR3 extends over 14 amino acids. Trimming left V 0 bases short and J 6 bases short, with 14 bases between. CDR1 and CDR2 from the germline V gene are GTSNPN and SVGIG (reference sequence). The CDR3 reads CAWSVAERVAEAFF. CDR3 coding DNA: TGTGCCTGGAGTGTCGCGGAGCGTGTGGCTGAAGCTTTCTTT.

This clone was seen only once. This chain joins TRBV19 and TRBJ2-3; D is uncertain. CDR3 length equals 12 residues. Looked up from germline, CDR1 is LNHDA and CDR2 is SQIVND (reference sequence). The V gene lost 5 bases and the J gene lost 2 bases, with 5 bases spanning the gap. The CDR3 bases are TGTGCCAGTAGTCTTAACACAGATACGCAGTATTTT. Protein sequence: CASSLNTDTQYF. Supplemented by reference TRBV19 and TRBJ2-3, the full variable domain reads DGGITQSPKYLFRKEGQNVTLSCEQNLNHDAMYWYRQDPGQGLRLIYYSQIVNDFQKGDIAEGYSVSREKKESFPLTVTSAQKNPTAFYLCASSLNTDTQYFGPGTRLTVL.

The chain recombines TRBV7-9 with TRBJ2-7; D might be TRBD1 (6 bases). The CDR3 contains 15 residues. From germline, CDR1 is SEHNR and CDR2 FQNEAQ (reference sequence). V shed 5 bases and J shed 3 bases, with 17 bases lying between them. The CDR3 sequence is CASSPPGVFIYEQYF. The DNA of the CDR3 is TGTGCCAGCAGCCCCCCAGGGGTTTTTATCTACGAGCAGTACTTC.

CDR3: CATGVAGGSPLHF. CDR3 coding DNA: TGTGCCACCGGGGTTGCCGGCGGGTCACCCCTCCACTTT. The gene calls are TRBV2 and TRBJ1-6; no definite D call. V was cut by 10 bases and J by 10 bases, with 17 bases left in between. This CDR3 is built from 13 residues. Germline CDR1 is SNHLY and CDR2 is FYNNEI.

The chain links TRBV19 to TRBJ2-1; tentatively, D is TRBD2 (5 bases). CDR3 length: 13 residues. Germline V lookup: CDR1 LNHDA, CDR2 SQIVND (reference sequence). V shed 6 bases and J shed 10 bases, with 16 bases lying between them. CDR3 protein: CASRSSDGEEQFF. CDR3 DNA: TGTGCCAGTAGATCTTCCGATGGGGAGGAGCAGTTCTTC. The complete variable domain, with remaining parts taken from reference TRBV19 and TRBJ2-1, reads DGGITQSPKYLFRKEGQNVTLSCEQNLNHDAMYWYRQDPGQGLRLIYYSQIVNDFQKGDIAEGYSVSREKKESFPLTVTSAQKNPTAFYLCASRSSDGEEQFFGPGTRLTVL.

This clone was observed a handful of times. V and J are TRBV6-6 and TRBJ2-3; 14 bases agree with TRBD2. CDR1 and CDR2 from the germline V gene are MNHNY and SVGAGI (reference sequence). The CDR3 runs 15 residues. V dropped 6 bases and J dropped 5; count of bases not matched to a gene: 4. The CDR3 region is CASSRLAGGRDTQYF. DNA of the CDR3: TGTGCCAGCAGCCGACTAGCGGGGGGGCGAGATACGCAGTATTTT.

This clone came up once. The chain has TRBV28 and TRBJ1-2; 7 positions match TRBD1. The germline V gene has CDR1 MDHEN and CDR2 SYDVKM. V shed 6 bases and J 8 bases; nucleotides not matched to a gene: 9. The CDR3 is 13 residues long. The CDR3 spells CASSYDRVGGYTF. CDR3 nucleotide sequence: TGTGCCAGCAGCTATGACAGGGTGGGAGGCTACACCTTC.

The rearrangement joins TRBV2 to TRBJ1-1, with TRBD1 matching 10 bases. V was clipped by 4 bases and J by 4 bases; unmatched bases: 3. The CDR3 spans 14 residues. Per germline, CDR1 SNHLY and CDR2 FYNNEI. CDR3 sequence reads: CASSVRTGGTEAFF. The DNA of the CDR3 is TGTGCCAGCAGTGTCAGGACAGGGGGCACTGAAGCTTTCTTT.

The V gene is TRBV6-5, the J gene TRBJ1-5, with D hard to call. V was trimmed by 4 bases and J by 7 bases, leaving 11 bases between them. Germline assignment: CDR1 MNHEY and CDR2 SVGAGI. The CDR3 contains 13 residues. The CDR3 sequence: CASSSRGHQPQHF. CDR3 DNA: TGTGCCAGCAGTTCGAGAGGCCACCAGCCCCAGCATTTT.